Described below is a single T cell receptor (beta chain) sequence and its context. This clone showed up many times. No cognate antigen has been identified for it. No much larger clone is present one base from it, and per-base qualities are unavailable. Other nucleotide sequences in the sample specify the same CDR3. For the CD8 naive samples, CD45RO-negative cells were positively selected for CCR7, yielding a CD45RA+CCR7+ population from which TemRA cells were excluded. The donors were healthy, HIV-negative adults with no recently reported acute infections or vaccinations. Every donor was a Caucasian adult residing in Nashville, Tennessee, USA. Blood was obtained by leukapheresis, after which PBMCs were separated by Ficoll-Histopaque density gradient centrifugation and cryopreserved in liquid nitrogen vapor phase. Purity and quantity of every magnetically sorted T cell population were checked by analytical flow cytometry. Genomic DNA was isolated from every sorted fraction and measured by UV absorbance on a Nanodrop 2000c.

Using the deep immunoSEQ assay, TCR CDR3 regions were amplified from genomic DNA by multiplex PCR. Extracted genomic DNA from each cell subset was distributed evenly across all wells of several immunoSEQ 96-well plates, and each plate was treated as a replicate. For sorted subsets, roughly 200 ng of genomic DNA, equivalent to roughly 33,000 T cell genomes, went into each replicate PCR. Purified libraries were quantified with a Qubit 3.0 fluorometer, sized on a Bioanalyzer 2100, and re-quantified with the KAPA Library Quantification kit. Every immunoSEQ 96-well plate was sequenced on a separate single-read 150-cycle Illumina NextSeq 550 flow cell. The authors processed their data as follows. The immunoSEQ output contained only junctional sequences without quality scores, so filtering could not match that applied to full-length reads. Sequences were annotated with PyIR, a Python wrapper for IgBLAST v1.9, using IMGT germline references to assign V/J genes and CDR3. Reads were filtered out if the reads had weak V/J assignments (E-value above 1e-6), no CDR3, stop codons, out-of-frame junctions, or ambiguous translated residues. A V3J clonotype was defined by an identical inferred V gene, J gene, and CDR3 amino acid sequence. Percentage overlap between repertoires was computed as shared unique clonotypes divided by the size of the smaller repertoire. Three approaches were used to assess repertoire richness: RTK rarefaction, the Chao1 estimator, and Recon v2.1 estimates of unobserved clonotypes. Generation probabilities for all TCRbeta clonotypes obtained by the gDNA method from a handful of donors were computed using OLGA. This is the immuneACCESS table as TCRdb keeps it, with only in-frame sequences that have V and J called. A part of the clones is gone; compared with another copy, unresolved V genes explain less than half, and the rest is unexplained. V, J and clone size are those of that table, while D and trimming were read from the DNA. For this sample the table gives around 2,000,000 clones, of which more than 85% were detected only once. Of the sample, around 1.7% is held by the ten largest clones.

As encoded in the germline V gene, CDR1 is SGHAT while CDR2 is FQNNGV. V and J are truncated by 3 bases and 6 bases respectively, leaving an intervening sequence of 11 bases. The CDR3 measures 13 amino acids from cysteine to phenylalanine. The entry retains the CDR3 DNA only, 39 bases that are in frame from base 1. The entry originates in a study of shared clonotypes between healthy human individuals (TCRdb year 2020). For the wider study: Three men and a couple of women, aged 18 to 49 years, made up the cohort. Per donor, three plates each were used for CD4 naive and CD4 memory, two for CD8 naive, and one for CD8 memory. To estimate repertoire size and how much clonotypes are shared between individuals, the study performed deep sequencing of blood TCR repertoires from about five healthy adults. Libraries were prepared and TCR repertoires were sequenced by different laboratories using diverse techniques, in order to increase sequencing depth and limit assay-specific biases. Between about 0.9 and 8.9 billion PBMCs per donor were obtained by leukapheresis. Overall results and qualifications from the work: When several donors were compared, the shared fraction of clonotypes was 5% to 6.5% for naive CD4, roughly 3.4% for naive CD8, 2% to 2.5% for memory CD4, and roughly 0.4% for memory CD8. Pairwise subsampling led to the expectation that sequencing depth would affect the degree of clonotype sharing among donors. Compared with non-shared clonotypes, the clonotypes found in all four sorted-subset donors had higher generation probabilities. Rarefaction of sorted-subset datasets indicated incomplete sequencing despite the large sequencing depth. Naive subsets generally had larger estimated clonotype richness than memory subsets did. The genetic and exposure-history diversity represented was limited by the small number of donors. Only blood was sampled, and tissue TCR repertoires likely differ from those in blood.

This TCR derives from a man aged 18 to 29 in good health. Some clones in this sample may be carry-over from other donors' samples. The chain joins TRBV11-2 to TRBJ1-1; D gene: possibly TRBD1, on 6 matching bases. Sequenced input: naive CD8+ T cells from PBMCs. The sample's cell subset or site label is to be understood as: CD45RA+CCR7+. The DNA sequence is as follows: TGTGCCAGCAGCTTGACCAGGGGACCTGAAGCTTTCTTT. Its protein is CASSLTRGPEAFF.